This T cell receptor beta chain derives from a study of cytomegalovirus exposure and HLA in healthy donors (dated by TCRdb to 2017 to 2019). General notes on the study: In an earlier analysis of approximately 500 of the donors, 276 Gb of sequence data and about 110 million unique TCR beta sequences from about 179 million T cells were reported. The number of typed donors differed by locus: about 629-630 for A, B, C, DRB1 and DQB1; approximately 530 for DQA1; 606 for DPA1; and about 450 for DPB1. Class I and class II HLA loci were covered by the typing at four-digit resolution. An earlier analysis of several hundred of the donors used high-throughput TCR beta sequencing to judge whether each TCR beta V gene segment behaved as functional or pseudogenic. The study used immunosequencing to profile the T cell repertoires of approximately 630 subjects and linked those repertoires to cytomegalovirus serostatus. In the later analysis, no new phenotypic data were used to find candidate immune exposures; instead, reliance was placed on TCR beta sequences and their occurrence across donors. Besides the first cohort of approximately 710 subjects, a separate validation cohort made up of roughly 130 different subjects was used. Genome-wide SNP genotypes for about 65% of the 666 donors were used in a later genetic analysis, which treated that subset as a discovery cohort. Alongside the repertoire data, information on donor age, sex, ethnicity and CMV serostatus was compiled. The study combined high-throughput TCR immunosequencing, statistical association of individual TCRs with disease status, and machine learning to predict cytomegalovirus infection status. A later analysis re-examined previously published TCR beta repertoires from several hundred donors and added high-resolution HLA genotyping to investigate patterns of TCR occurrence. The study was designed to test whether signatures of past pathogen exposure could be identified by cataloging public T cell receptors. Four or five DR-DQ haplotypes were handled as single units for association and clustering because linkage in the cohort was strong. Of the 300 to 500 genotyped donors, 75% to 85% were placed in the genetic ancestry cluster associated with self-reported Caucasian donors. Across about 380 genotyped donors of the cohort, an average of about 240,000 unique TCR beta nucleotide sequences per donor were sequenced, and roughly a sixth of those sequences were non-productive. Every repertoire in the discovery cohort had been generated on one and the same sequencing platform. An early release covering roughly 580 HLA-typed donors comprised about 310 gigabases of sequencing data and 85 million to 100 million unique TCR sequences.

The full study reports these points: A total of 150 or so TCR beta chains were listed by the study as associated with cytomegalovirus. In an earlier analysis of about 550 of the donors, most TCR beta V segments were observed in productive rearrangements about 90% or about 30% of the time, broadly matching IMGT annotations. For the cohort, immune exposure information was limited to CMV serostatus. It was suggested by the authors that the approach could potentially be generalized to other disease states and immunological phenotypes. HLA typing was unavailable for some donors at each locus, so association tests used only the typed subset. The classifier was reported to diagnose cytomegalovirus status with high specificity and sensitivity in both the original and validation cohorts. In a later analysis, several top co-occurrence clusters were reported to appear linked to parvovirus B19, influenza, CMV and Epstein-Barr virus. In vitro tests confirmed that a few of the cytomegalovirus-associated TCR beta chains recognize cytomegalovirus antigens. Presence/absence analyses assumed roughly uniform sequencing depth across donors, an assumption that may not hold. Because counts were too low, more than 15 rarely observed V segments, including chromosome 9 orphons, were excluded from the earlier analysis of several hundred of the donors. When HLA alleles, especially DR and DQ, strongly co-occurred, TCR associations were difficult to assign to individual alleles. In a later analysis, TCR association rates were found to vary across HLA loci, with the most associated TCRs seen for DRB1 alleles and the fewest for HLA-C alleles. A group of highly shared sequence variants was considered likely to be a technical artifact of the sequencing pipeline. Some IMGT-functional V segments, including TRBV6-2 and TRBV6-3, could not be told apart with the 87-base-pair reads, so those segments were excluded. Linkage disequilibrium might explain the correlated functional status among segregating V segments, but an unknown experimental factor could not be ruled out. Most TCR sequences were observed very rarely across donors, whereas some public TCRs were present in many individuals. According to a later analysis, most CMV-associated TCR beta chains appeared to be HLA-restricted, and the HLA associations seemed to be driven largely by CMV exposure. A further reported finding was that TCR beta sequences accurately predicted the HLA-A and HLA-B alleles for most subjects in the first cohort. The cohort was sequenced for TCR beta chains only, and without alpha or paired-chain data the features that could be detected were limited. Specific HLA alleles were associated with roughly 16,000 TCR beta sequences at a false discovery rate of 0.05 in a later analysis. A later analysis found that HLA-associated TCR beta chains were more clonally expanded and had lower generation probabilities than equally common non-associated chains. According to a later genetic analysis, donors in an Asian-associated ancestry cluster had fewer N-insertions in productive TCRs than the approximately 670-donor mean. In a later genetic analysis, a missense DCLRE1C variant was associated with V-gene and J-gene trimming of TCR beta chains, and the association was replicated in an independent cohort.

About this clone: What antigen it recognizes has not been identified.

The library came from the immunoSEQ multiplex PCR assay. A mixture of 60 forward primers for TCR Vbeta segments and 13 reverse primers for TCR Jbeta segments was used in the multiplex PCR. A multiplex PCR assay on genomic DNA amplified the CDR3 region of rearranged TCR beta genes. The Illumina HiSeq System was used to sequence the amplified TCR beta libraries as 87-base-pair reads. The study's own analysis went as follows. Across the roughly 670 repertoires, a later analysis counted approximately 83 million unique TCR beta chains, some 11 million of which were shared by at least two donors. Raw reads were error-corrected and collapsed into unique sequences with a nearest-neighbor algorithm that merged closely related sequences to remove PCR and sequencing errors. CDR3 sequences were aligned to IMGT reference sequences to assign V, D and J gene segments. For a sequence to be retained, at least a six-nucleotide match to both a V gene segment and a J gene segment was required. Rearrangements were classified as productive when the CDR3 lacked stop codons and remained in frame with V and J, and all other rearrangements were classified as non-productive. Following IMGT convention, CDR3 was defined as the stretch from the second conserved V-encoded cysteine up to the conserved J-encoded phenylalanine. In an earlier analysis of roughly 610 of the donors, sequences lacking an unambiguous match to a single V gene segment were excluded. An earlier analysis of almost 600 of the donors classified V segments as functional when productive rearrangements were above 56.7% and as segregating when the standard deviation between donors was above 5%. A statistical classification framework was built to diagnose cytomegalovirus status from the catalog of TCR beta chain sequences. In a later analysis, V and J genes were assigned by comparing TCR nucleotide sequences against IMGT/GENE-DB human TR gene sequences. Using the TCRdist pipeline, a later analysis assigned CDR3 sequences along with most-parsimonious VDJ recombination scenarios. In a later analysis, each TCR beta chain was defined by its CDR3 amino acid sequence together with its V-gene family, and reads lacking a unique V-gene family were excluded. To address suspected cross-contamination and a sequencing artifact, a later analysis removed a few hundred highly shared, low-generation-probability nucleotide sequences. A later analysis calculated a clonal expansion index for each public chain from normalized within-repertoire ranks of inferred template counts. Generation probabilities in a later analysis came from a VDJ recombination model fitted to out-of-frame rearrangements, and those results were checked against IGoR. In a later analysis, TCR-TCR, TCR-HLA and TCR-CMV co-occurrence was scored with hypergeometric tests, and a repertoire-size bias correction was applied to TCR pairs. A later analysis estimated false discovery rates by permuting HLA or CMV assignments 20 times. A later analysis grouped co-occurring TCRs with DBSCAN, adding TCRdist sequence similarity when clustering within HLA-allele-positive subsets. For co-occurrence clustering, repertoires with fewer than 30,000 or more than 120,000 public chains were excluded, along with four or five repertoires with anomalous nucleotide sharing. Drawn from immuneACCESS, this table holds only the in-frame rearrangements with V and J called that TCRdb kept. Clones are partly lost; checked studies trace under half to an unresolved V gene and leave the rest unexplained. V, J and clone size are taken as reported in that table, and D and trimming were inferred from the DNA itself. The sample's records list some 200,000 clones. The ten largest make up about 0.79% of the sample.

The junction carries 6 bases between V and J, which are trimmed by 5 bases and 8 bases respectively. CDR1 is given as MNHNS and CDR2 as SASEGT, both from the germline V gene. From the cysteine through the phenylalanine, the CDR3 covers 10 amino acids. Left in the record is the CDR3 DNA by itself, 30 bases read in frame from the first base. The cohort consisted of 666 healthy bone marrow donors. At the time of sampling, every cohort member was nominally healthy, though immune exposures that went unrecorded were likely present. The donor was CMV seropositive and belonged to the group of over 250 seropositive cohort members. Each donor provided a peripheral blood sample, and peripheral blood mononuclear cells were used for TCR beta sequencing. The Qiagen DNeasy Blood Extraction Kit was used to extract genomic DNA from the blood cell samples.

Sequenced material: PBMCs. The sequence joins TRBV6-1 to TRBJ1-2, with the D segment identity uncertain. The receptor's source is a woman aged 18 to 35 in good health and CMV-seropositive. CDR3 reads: CASSLEGYTF. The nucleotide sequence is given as TGTGCCAGCAGTCTAGAAGGCTACACCTTC.